This T cell receptor (beta chain) was obtained from a study of CD8+ T cells in alopecia areata. Background on the study: Tofacitinib lasted 6 to 18 months, then 6 months off drug. Whole-study findings and limits: Scalp clonality, together with expanded CD8+ clones among the top 100, fell significantly with tofacitinib. Among patients, TCR sharing was less clear than in mice, a difference possibly due in part to HLA diversity in the patient population. It was observed that many expanded lesional clones persisted in scalp and blood during tofacitinib.

V lost 4 bases to trimming and J lost 1 base, with 15 bases between them. There are 16 residues in the CDR3. Germline V lookup: CDR1 SGHRS, CDR2 YFSETQ. Treatment here: oral pan-JAK inhibitor, 5-10 mg twice daily. Extraction of RNA preceded its reverse transcription into cDNA, which served as the sequencing template. Generated by immunoSEQ multiplex PCR, the TCRdb table keeps only in-frame clones and is missing some. The sample consists of more than 200,000 clones, roughly 40% of them appearing once. Notes on this clone: The antigen remains unidentified.

The sample here was CD4+ T cells sorted from blood, taken around week 36, from a patient treated with tofacitinib. The clonotype comes from a human donor with alopecia areata. The chain uses TRBV5-1 and TRBJ2-4; maybe TRBD1 (5 bases). CDR3 sequence reads: CASSPAGSLAKNIQYF. CDR3 in DNA: TGCGCCAGCAGCCCCGCAGGGTCCTTGGCCAAAAACATTCAGTACTTC.